This T cell receptor beta chain stems from a study of OX40 agonist ivuxolimab in advanced cancers. Overall study: The dose-escalation group included hepatocellular carcinoma, melanoma, renal cell carcinoma and head and neck cancer.

Germline lookup yields CDR1 MGHDK and CDR2 SYGVNS. The CDR3 has 12 amino acids. The ends were cut back, 10 bases at V and 5 bases at J, with 14 bases in the middle. Some clones are missing from TCRdb's copy, which holds only in-frame ones; the method was immunoSEQ multiplex PCR. Of around 37,000 clones detected, about 82% appear once; the ten largest clones hold around 21%. The TCR comes from an adult with an advanced solid tumor such as melanoma, head and neck, liver or kidney cancer. The sequencing used CD4+ or CD8+ T cells sorted from blood, collected in a trial of the OX40 agonist ivuxolimab. The J gene is TRBJ2-5, the V gene TRBV25-1; tentatively, D is TRBD2 (7 bases). CDR3 region: CATTGGWETQYF. In DNA, the CDR3 is TGTGCCACCACGGGGGGCTGGGAGACCCAGTACTTC.